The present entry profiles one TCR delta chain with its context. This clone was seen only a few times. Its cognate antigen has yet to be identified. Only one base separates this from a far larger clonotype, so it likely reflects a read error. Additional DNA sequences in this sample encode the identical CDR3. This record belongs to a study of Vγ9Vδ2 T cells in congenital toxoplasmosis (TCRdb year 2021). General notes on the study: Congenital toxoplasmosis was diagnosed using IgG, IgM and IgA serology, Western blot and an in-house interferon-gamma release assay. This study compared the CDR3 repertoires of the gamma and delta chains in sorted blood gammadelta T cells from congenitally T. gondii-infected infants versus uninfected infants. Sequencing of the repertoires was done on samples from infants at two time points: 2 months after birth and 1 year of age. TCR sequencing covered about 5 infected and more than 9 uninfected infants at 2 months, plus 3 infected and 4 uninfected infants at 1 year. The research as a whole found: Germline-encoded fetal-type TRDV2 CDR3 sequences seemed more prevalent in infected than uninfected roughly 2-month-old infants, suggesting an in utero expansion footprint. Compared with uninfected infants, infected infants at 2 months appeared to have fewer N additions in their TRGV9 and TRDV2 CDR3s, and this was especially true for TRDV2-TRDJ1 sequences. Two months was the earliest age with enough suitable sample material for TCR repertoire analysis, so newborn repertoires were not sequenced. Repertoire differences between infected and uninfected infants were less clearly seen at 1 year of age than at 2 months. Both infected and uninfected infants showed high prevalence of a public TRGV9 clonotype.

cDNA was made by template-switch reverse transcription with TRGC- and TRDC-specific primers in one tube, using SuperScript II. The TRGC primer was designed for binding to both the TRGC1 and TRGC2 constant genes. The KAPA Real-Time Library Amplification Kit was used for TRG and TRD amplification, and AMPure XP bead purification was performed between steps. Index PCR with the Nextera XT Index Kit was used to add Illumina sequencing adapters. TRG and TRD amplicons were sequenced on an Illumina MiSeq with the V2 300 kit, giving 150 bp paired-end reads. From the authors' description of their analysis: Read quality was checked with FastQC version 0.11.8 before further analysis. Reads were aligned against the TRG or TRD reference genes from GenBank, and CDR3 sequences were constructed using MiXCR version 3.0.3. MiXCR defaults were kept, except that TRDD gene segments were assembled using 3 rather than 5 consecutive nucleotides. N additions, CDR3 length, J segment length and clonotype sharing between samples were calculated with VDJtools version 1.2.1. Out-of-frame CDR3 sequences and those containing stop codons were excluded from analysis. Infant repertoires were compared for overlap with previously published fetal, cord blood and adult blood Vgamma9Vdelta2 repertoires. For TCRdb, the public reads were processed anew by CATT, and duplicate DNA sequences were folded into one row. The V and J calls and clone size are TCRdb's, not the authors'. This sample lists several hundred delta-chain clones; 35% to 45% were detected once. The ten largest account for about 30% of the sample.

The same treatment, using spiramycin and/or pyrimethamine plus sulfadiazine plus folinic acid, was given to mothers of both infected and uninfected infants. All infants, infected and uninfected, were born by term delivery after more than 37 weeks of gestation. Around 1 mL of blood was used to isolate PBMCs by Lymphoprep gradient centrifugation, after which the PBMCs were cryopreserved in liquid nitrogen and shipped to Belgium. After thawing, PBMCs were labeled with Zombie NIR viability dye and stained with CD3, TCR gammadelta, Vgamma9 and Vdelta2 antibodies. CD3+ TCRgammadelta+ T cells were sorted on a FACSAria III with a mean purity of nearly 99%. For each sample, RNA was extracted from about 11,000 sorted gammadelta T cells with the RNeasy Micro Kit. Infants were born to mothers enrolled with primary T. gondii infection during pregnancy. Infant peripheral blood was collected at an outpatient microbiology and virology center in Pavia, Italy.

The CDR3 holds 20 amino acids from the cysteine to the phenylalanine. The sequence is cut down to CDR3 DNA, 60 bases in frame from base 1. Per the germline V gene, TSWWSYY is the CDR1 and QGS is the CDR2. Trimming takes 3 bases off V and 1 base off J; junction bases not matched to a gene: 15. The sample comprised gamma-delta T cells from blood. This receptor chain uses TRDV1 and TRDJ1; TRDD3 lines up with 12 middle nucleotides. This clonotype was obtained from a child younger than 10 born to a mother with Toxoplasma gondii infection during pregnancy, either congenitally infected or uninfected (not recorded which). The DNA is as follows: TGTGCTCTTGGGGATTTCCTGCGTACTGGGGGATACAGCGGCACCGATAAACTCATCTTT. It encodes CALGDFLRTGGYSGTDKLIF.